What follows describes a single T cell receptor (beta chain). As yet, its antigen is unknown. Sequencing used immunoSEQ multiplex PCR; TCRdb keeps in-frame clones, though not all of them. Among roughly 38,000 clones listed, about 74% were seen once. V was clipped by 3 bases and J by 3 bases, with 12 bases between them. From germline, CDR1 is KGHSH and CDR2 LQKENI. CDR3 length: 14 amino acids. The data were obtained in a study of immune evolution from preneoplasia to lung adenocarcinoma. Broader study findings: Top clone share appeared to fall from AAH through AIS, MIA, adenocarcinoma.

V gene TRBV18 combines with J gene TRBJ2-7, with D possibly TRBD1 on 5 matching bases. The source of this sequence is a person in their sixties with lung adenocarcinoma. The specimen sequenced was FFPE invasive lung adenocarcinoma tissue. The CDR3 loop is CASSPTVDFYEQYF. CDR3 DNA: TGTGCCAGCTCACCGACAGTAGACTTCTACGAGCAGTACTTC.